The T cell receptor (beta chain) under discussion was sequenced for a study of T-cell memory formation after mild COVID-19. This clonotype was detected only a few times. Antigen specificity is unknown. Researchers used 5'RACE with constant-segment primers to make TCR alpha and TCR beta cDNA libraries that carry sample barcodes and UMIs. TCRdb called the 5' RACE reads again in MiXCR, with one record for every CDR3 protein. This table has around 300,000 distinct CDR3 sequences, approximately 7.6% appearing once. Study-wide points: CD4+ clones that contracted lay mainly in CM and EM; CD8+ ones lay in EMRA. Balance between CD4 and CD8 was seen in clones contracting day 15 to 85, and a CD4+ lean was seen in later expanders.

The V end was cut by 0 bases, the J end by 7 bases, with 11 bases between. Germline values: CDR1 SGHNT, CDR2 YYREEE (reference sequence). This CDR3 region has 14 residues. The sample comprised PBMCs or a T cell subset sorted from them (not recorded which). The sequence was obtained from a man aged 18 to 35 who had mild COVID-19 (a few samples of this study predate the infection). Cell type and time point are not known. This chain uses TRBV5-4 with TRBJ2-1, with TRBD2 as a possible D gene (5 bases). This chain's CDR3 is CASSLDGVGNEQFF. Written as DNA, the CDR3 is TGTGCCAGCAGCTTGGACGGGGTCGGTAATGAGCAGTTCTTC.